Described below is a single TCR beta chain sequence and its context. Rectal tissue came from one to two pinch biopsies taken at colonoscopy. This entry is derived from a study of pediatric ulcerative colitis. There are 14 residues in the CDR3. Trimming removed 2 bases at V and 4 bases at J, with 8 bases between. Germline lookup yields CDR1 MNHNY and CDR2 SVGAGI (reference sequence). Clones were read by immunoSEQ multiplex PCR, and TCRdb kept only the in-frame ones, dropping some. The table shows more than 35,000 clones, with around three quarters occurring only once. This chain links TRBV6-6 with TRBJ2-2; D is unresolved. The source material was gut tissue. This TCR derives from a boy aged 5 to 17 with moderate ulcerative colitis. Here the CDR3 DNA reads TGTGCCAGCAGTTACCCCGCATCCACCGGGGAGCTGTTTTTT. This sequence encodes CASSYPASTGELFF.